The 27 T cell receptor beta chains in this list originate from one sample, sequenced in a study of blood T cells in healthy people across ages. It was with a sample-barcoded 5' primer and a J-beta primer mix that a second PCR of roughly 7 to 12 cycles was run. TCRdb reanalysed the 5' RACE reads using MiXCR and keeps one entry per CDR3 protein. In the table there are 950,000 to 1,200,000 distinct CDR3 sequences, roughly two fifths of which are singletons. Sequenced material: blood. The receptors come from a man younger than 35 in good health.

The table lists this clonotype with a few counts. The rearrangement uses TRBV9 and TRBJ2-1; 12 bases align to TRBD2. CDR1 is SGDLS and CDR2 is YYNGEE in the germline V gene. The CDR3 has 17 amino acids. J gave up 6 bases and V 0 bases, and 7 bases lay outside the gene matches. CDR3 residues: CASSVGASGGASNEQFF. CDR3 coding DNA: TGTGCCAGCAGCGTAGGGGCTAGCGGGGGGGCATCCAATGAGCAGTTCTTC.

CDR3 protein: CASSYADTGELFF. The CDR3 nucleotides read TGCGCCAGCAGCTACGCTGACACCGGGGAGCTGTTTTTT. The V gene is TRBV5-1, the J gene TRBJ2-2; no clear D. This CDR3 contains 13 residues. CDR1 is SGHRS, CDR2 YFSETQ, per germline. With 3 bases removed from V and 3 bases from J, the gap between germline ends came to 6 bases.

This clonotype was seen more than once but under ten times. The CDR3 sequence is CASSLDGARNQPQHF. In DNA, the CDR3 is TGTGCCAGCAGCTTAGATGGGGCCCGTAATCAGCCCCAGCATTTT. The chain joins TRBV7-9 to TRBJ1-5; D possibly corresponds to TRBD1 (5 bases). The CDR3 spans 15 residues. CDR1 and CDR2 (germline): SEHNR, FQNEAQ (reference sequence). V lost 1 base and J lost 4, with 11 bases in between.

This CDR3 reads CASSQDSLPLETQYF. In DNA, the CDR3 is TGTGCCAGCAGCCAAGATAGCCTTCCCCTAGAGACCCAGTACTTC. The chain combines TRBV4-2 with TRBJ2-7, with D unresolved. The DNA matches TRBJ2-5 better at its end, which makes the J call doubtful. Germline V gene lookup returns CDR1 LGHNA and CDR2 YNFKEQ. The CDR3 runs to 15 residues.

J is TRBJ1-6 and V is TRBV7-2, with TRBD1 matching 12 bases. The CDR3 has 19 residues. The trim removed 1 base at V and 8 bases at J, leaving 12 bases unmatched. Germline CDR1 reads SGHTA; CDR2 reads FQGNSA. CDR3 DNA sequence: TGTGCCAGCAGCTTAGATTTGTCCCGGGGACAGGGGGCGGATTCACCCCTCCACTTT. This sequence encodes CASSLDLSRGQGADSPLHF.

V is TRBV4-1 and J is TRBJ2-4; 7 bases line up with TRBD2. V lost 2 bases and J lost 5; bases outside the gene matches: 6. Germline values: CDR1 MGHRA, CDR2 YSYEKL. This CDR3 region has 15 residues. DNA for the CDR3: TGCGCCAGCAGCCAATGGGAGGGCCGAGAAAACATTCAGTACTTC. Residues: CASSQWEGRENIQYF.

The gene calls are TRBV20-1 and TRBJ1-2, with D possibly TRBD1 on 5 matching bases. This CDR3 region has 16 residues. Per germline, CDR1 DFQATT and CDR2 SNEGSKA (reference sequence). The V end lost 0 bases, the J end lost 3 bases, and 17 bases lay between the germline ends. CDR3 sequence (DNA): TGCAGTGCTAGAGAGGGGGGGAGGGTATTCGACTATGGCTACACCTTC. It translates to CSAREGGRVFDYGYTF.

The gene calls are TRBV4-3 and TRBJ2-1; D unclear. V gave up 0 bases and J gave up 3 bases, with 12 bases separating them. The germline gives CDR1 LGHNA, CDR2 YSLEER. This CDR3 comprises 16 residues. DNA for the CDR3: TGCGCCAGCAGCCAAGATAAGTGGCGCGGCTACAATGAGCAGTTCTTC. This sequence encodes CASSQDKWRGYNEQFF.

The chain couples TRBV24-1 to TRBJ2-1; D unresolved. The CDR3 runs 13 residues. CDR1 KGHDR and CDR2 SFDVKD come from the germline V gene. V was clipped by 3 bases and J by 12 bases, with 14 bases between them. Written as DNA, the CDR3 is TGTGCCACCAGTGATCCACTAAGCCCCCGGCAGTTCTTC. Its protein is CATSDPLSPRQFF.

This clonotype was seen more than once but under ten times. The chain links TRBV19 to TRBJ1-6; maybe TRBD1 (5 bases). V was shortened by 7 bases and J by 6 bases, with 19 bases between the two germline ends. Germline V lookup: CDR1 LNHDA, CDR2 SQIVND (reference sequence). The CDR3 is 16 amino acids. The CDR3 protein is CASKSGTATLNSPLHF. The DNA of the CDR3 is TGTGCCAGTAAGAGCGGGACTGCTACCCTTAATTCACCCCTCCACTTT. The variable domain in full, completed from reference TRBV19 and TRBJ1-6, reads DGGITQSPKYLFRKEGQNVTLSCEQNLNHDAMYWYRQDPGQGLRLIYYSQIVNDFQKGDIAEGYSVSREKKESFPLTVTSAQKNPTAFYLCASKSGTATLNSPLHFGNGTRLTVT.

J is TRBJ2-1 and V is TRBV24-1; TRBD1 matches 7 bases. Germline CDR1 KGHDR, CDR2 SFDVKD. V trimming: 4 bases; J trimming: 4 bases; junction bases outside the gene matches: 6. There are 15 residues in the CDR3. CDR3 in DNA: TGTGCCACCAGTGACCGTGGGACAGCATACAATGAGCAGTTCTTC. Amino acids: CATSDRGTAYNEQFF.

The CDR3 coding sequence is TGTGCCAGCAGGGAGGGGACAGCGAGCTCCTACGAGCAGTACTTC. Protein product: CASREGTASSYEQYF. The chain carries TRBV6-1 and TRBJ2-7; a possible D gene is TRBD1 (7 bases). The germline V and J ends were trimmed by 6 bases and 0 bases, with 15 bases remaining between them. CDR1 and CDR2 (germline): MNHNS, SASEGT. This CDR3 is 15 amino acids long.

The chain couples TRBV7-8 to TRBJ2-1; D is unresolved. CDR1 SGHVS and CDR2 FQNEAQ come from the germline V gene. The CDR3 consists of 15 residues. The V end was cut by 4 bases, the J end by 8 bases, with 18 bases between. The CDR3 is CASSSPTKNRYEQFF. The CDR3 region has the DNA TGTGCCAGCAGCTCCCCTACTAAGAATCGTTATGAGCAGTTCTTC.

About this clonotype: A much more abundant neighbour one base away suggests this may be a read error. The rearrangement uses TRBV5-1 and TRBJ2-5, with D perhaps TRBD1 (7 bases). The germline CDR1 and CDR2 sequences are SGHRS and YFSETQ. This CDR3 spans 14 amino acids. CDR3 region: CAGSAGQSQETQYF. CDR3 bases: TGCGCCGGCAGCGCGGGACAGTCTCAAGAGACCCAGTACTTC.

The CDR3 here is CATSDKVAAKAFF. CDR3 nucleotide sequence: TGTGCCACCAGTGATAAGGTGGCAGCAAAAGCTTTCTTT. This chain links TRBV24-1 with TRBJ1-1, with D hard to call. Germline CDR1 reads KGHDR; CDR2 reads SFDVKD. V lost 3 bases and J 9 bases, leaving 13 bases between the germline ends. The CDR3 consists of 13 residues.

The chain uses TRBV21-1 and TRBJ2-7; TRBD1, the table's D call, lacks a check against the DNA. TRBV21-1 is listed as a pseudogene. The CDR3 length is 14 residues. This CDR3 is CASIPAGSGYEQYF. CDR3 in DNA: TGTGCCAGCATCCCGGCAGGGTCTGGGTACGAGCAGTACTTC.

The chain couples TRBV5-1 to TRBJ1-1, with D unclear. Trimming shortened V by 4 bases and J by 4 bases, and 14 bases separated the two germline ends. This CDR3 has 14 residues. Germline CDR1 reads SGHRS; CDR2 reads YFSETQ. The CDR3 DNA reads TGCGCCAGCAGCGATACAGTGCGGGGCACTGAAGCTTTCTTT. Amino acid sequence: CASSDTVRGTEAFF.

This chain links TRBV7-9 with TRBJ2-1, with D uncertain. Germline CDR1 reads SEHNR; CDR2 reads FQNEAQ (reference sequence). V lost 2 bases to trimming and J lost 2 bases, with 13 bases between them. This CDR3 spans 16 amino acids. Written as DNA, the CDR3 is TGTGCCAGCAGCTTATCCGGGCACAAGACCTACAATGAGCAGTTCTTC. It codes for CASSLSGHKTYNEQFF.

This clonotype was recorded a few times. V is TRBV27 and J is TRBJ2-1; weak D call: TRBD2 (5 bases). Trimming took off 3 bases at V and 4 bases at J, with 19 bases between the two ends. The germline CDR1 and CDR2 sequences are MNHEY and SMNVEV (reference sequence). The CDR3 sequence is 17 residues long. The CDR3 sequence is CASSFLGIAGSYNEQFF. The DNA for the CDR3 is TGTGCCAGCAGTTTCCTAGGGATTGCGGGCTCGTACAATGAGCAGTTCTTC.

The CDR3 sequence is CASSQDASPDTQYF. CDR3 nucleotide sequence: TGCGCCAGCAGCCAAGATGCGAGCCCAGATACGCAGTATTTT. The chain recombines TRBV4-3 with TRBJ2-3; D unresolved. This CDR3 has 14 residues. V was cut by 0 bases and J by 4 bases, with 8 bases left in between. The V gene's germline CDR1 is LGHNA and CDR2 YSLEER.

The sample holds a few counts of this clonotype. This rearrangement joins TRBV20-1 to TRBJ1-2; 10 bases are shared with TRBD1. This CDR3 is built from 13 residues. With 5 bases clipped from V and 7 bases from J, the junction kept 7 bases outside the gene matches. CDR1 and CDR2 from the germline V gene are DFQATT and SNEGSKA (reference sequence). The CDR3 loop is CSALDRGLIGYTF. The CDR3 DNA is TGCAGTGCTCTCGACAGGGGGCTAATTGGCTACACCTTC.

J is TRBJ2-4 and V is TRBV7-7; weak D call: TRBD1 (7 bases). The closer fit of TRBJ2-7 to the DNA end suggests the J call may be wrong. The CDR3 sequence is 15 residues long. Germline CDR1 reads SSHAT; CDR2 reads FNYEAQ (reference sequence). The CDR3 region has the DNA TGTGCTAGCGGCTTAGAGACAGGGAATTCCTACGAGCAGTACTTC. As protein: CASGLETGNSYEQYF.

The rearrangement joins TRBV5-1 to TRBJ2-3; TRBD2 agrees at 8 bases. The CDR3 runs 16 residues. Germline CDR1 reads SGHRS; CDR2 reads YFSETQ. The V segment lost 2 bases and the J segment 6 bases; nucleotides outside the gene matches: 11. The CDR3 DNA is TGCGCCAGCAGCTTAGGTTCCAGCGGGGGTATGGATACGCAGTATTTT. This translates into CASSLGSSGGMDTQYF.

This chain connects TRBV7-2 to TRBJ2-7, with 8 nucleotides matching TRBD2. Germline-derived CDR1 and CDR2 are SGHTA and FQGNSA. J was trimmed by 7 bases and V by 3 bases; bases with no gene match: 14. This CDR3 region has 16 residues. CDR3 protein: CASSFTPGGVDNEQYF. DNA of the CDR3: TGTGCCAGCAGCTTTACTCCCGGGGGGGTTGACAATGAGCAGTACTTC.

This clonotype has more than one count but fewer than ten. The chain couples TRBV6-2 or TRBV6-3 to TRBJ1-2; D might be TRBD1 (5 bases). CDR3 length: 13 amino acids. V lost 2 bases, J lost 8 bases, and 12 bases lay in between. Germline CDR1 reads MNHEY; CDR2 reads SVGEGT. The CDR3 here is CASSYRRAYGYTF. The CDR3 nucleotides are TGTGCCAGCAGTTACCGCAGGGCGTACGGCTACACCTTC.

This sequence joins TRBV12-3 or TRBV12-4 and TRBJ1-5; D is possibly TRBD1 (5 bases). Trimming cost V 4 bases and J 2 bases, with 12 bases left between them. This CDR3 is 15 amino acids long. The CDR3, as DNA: TGTGCCAGCAGTTCAACAGGACATGGCAATCAGCCCCAGCATTTT. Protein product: CASSSTGHGNQPQHF.

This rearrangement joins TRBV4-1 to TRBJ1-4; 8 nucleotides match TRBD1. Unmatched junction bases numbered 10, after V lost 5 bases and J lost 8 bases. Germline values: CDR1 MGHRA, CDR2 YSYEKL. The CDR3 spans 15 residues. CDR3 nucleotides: TGCGCCAGCAGCTCTCTACAGGGGGGAGAGGAAAAACTGTTTTTT. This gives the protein CASSSLQGGEEKLFF.